The 26 T cell receptor beta chains given below trace back to one sample, sequenced in a study of identifying expanded T cells in peripheral blood (dated by TCRdb to about 2019). Receptor libraries were prepared by the immunoSEQ multiplex PCR assay. TCRdb took over this immuneACCESS table, retaining in-frame rearrangements with V and J assigned. Such tables are incomplete; in checked studies, under half of the missing clones stem from an unresolved V gene, and the remainder is unexplained. The sample records around 100,000 clones, approximately 89% of which are singletons. The top ten clones comprise 4.5% to 6.5% of the sample. Sequenced: blood. These receptors came from a person between 18 and 69 years old in good health.

This sequence joins TRBV18 and TRBJ2-1; D may be TRBD1 or TRBD2 (5 bases each). V lost 3 bases and J 6 bases, leaving 18 bases between the germline ends. The CDR3 totals 16 residues. CDR1 is KGHSH and CDR2 is LQKENI in the germline V gene. This chain's CDR3 is CASSPMGTNQGNEQFF. CDR3 coding DNA: TGTGCCAGCTCACCCATGGGGACCAACCAGGGCAATGAGCAGTTCTTC.

The rearrangement links TRBV2 to TRBJ1-1, with D perhaps matching TRBD1 (6 bases). Trimming took 5 bases from V and 4 from J, leaving 11 bases between them. This CDR3 is built from 13 residues. The germline V gene has CDR1 SNHLY and CDR2 FYNNEI. CDR3 region: CASSSQTGTEAFF. DNA of the CDR3: TGTGCCAGCAGTTCCCAGACAGGCACTGAAGCTTTCTTT.

The chain recombines TRBV6-1 with TRBJ2-3; D might be TRBD2 (6 bases). The ends were cut back, 2 bases at V and 1 base at J, with 13 bases in the middle. Germline V lookup: CDR1 MNHNS, CDR2 SASEGT. The CDR3 runs 16 residues. The CDR3 reads CASSEMGGRGTDTQYF. Here the CDR3 DNA reads TGTGCCAGCAGTGAAATGGGGGGTCGGGGCACAGATACGCAGTATTTT.

V gene TRBV27 combines with J gene TRBJ2-7, with 8 nucleotides matching TRBD1. The CDR3 loop spans 14 amino acids. Unmatched junction bases numbered 6, after V lost 4 bases and J lost 4 bases. Germline CDR1 is MNHEY and CDR2 is SMNVEV (reference sequence). Written as DNA, the CDR3 is TGTGCCAGCAGTTCTAGACGACAGGGGTACGAGCAGTACTTC. It is translated as CASSSRRQGYEQYF.

The gene calls are TRBV5-1 and TRBJ1-1, with TRBD1 as a possible D gene (6 bases). The V end was cut by 2 bases, the J end by 3 bases, with 8 bases between. The CDR3 totals 13 residues. Germline assignment: CDR1 SGHRS and CDR2 YFSETQ. CDR3 bases: TGCGCCAGCAGCTTCGCAGGGGACACTGAAGCTTTCTTT. The encoded protein is CASSFAGDTEAFF.

The chain couples TRBV5-1 to TRBJ1-1; D is uncertain. V was cut by 0 bases and J by 7 bases, with 10 bases left in between. From germline, CDR1 is SGHRS and CDR2 YFSETQ. This CDR3 is built from 13 residues. Here the CDR3 DNA reads TGCGCCAGCAGCTTGGACGGAAATAATGAAGCTTTCTTT. Its translation: CASSLDGNNEAFF.

V usage is TRBV11-3 and J usage is TRBJ2-7, with 8 bases that match TRBD1. Germline V gives CDR1 SGHNT, CDR2 YENEEA. This CDR3 has 15 amino acids. The V and J ends lost 6 bases and 4 bases, in that order; junction bases with no gene match: 11. Written as DNA, the CDR3 is TGTGCCAGCAGACATACCGGGACAGGCACTTACGAGCAGTACTTC. Protein: CASRHTGTGTYEQYF.

The chain uses TRBV7-9 and TRBJ2-3, with 8 bases matching TRBD1. This CDR3 comprises 14 residues. V dropped 5 bases and J dropped 6; count of bases not matched to a gene: 7. In germline, CDR1 is SEHNR, CDR2 FQNEAQ (reference sequence). The CDR3 spells CASSPTRGRDTQYF. The CDR3 DNA follows: TGTGCCAGCAGCCCCACCAGGGGGCGGGATACGCAGTATTTT.

This chain connects TRBV5-1 to TRBJ2-3; D may be TRBD1 or TRBD2 (5 bases each). Trimming took off 3 bases at V and 0 bases at J, with 11 bases between the two ends. This CDR3 is 15 amino acids long. Germline assignment: CDR1 SGHRS and CDR2 YFSETQ. CDR3 residues: CASSSFEGSTDTQYF. In nucleotides, the CDR3 is TGCGCCAGCAGCTCCTTTGAGGGGAGCACAGATACGCAGTATTTT.

V and J are TRBV7-6 and TRBJ1-1; 10 bases are a match to TRBD1. There are 15 residues in the CDR3. Trimming removed 1 base from V and 6 bases from J; junction bases left unmatched: 5. CDR1 and CDR2 from the germline V gene are SGHVS and FNYEAQ. The CDR3: CASSLGTGGFAEAFF. For the CDR3, the DNA is TGTGCCAGCAGCTTAGGGACAGGGGGTTTCGCTGAAGCTTTCTTT.

This chain links TRBV5-1 with TRBJ1-6; 8 bases match TRBD1. Germline loops: CDR1 SGHRS, CDR2 YFSETQ. The junction had 9 bases not matched to a gene; V was cut back by 4 bases and J by 6 bases. The CDR3 spans 16 residues. The CDR3 DNA follows: TGCGCCAGCAGCACCTCGACAGGGGACCTTAATTCACCCCTCCACTTT. Its protein product is CASSTSTGDLNSPLHF.

The chain carries TRBV4-1 and TRBJ2-3; the D gene is possibly TRBD2 (6 bases). Germline CDR1 MGHRA, CDR2 YSYEKL. Trimming stripped 0 bases from V and 8 bases from J, with 18 bases between. The CDR3 is 16 residues long. CDR3 in DNA: TGCGCCAGCAGCCAAGAAGGCGGGACGCCCTCCGTTACGCAGTATTTT. It is translated as CASSQEGGTPSVTQYF.

The rearrangement links TRBV4-2 to TRBJ2-5, with D perhaps TRBD2 (5 bases). V dropped 0 bases and J dropped 7 bases, with 12 bases sitting between them. Germline V gene data show CDR1 as LGHNA and CDR2 as YNFKEQ. CDR3 length equals 14 residues. The CDR3 bases are TGTGCCAGCAGCCAAGATACGGCGAGCGGGACCCAGTACTTC. This codes for CASSQDTASGTQYF.

The CDR3 DNA sequence: TGTGCCAGCAGCCCGGGGGCCGGGACAGGAAGATACGAGCAGTACTTC. It is translated as CASSPGAGTGRYEQYF. The chain recombines TRBV7-2 with TRBJ2-7; 8 positions agree with TRBD1. The CDR3 contains 16 residues. J was trimmed by 4 bases and V by 5 bases; bases with no gene match: 13. Germline CDR1 is SGHTA and CDR2 is FQGNSA.

The V gene is TRBV7-8, the J gene TRBJ1-2, with D possibly being TRBD1 (5 bases). CDR3 size: 14 residues. With 2 bases removed from V and 7 bases from J, the gap between germline ends came to 14 bases. Germline V gives CDR1 SGHVS, CDR2 FQNEAQ. CDR3 bases: TGTGCCAGCAGCTTATCGATCCAGGGTGCTGGCTACACCTTC. Translating it yields CASSLSIQGAGYTF.

This clone is medium-sized. The chain joins TRBV6-4 to TRBJ2-1; unclear D gene. The CDR3 consists of 13 residues. Germline lookup yields CDR1 MRHNA and CDR2 SNTAGT. V was pared by 2 bases and J by 5 bases, with 7 bases between. The CDR3 reads CASSDDRHNEQFF. In DNA form, the CDR3 reads TGTGCCAGCAGTGACGACCGCCACAATGAGCAGTTCTTC.

The V and J genes are TRBV4-3 and TRBJ1-2, with unresolved D. The germline CDR1 and CDR2 sequences are LGHNA and YSLEER. The CDR3 has 16 amino acids. Trimming stripped 3 bases from V and 3 bases from J, with 17 bases between. The chain's CDR3 is CASSHSRRQAYYGYTF. The DNA for the CDR3 is TGCGCCAGCAGCCACTCTAGACGGCAGGCCTACTATGGCTACACCTTC.

There are a few counts of this clone. The rearrangement uses TRBV10-2 and TRBJ1-4; no definite D call. The CDR3 is made up of 14 amino acids. Per the germline V gene, CDR1 is WSHSY and CDR2 is SAAADI. V lost 6 bases, J lost 7 bases, and 15 bases lay in between. The CDR3 DNA reads TGCGCCAGCAGCGCGAGTGGTGGTGGTGAAAAACTGTTTTTT. Translated: CASSASGGGEKLFF.

The V and J genes are TRBV5-8 and TRBJ2-4; 8 nucleotides match TRBD1. This CDR3 comprises 14 residues. Germline lookup yields CDR1 SGHTS and CDR2 YDEGEE. The V gene end was trimmed by 3 bases and the J gene end by 5 bases; junction bases not matched to a gene: 4. The CDR3 reads CASSSGTGENIQYF. Written as DNA, the CDR3 is TGTGCCAGCAGCTCGGGGACAGGTGAAAACATTCAGTACTTC.

The rearrangement uses TRBV7-8 and TRBJ1-2; 7 positions match TRBD1. The CDR3 extends over 14 amino acids. Losses at the gene ends were 2 bases for V and 3 bases for J; bases not matched to a gene: 3. Germline V lookup: CDR1 SGHVS, CDR2 FQNEAQ. The CDR3, as DNA: TGTGCCAGCAGCTTATTAGACAGGGACTATGGCTACACCTTC. Residues: CASSLLDRDYGYTF.

V usage is TRBV6-6 and J usage is TRBJ1-1, with 7 bases identical to TRBD1. This CDR3 has 13 amino acids. The germline CDR1 and CDR2 sequences are MNHNY and SVGAGI (reference sequence). J was trimmed by 13 bases and V by 5 bases; bases with no gene match: 13. The CDR3 region is CASSKLDRVGGFF. CDR3 bases: TGTGCCAGCAGTAAACTTGACAGGGTCGGGGGTTTCTTT.

The chain carries TRBV30 and TRBJ1-1; possibly TRBD1 for D (5 bases). V lost 4 bases and J 4 bases, leaving 19 bases between the germline ends. Germline CDR1 GTSNPN, CDR2 SVGIG (reference sequence). CDR3 length: 15 residues. The CDR3 here is CAWTRWAGRSTEAFF. The CDR3 coding sequence is TGTGCCTGGACTAGATGGGCAGGGCGGAGCACTGAAGCTTTCTTT.

The genes are TRBV7-9 and TRBJ2-1; 9 bases match TRBD1. Germline-derived CDR1 and CDR2 are SEHNR and FQNEAQ (reference sequence). The CDR3 runs 16 residues. V lost 2 bases and J lost 0; bases outside the gene matches: 2. DNA of the CDR3: TGTGCCAGCAGCTTAAAACAGGGGGCCTCCTACAATGAGCAGTTCTTC. This codes for CASSLKQGASYNEQFF.

CDR3: CASSFGAGGPRSYEQYF. CDR3 DNA: TGCGCCAGCAGCTTTGGGGCGGGGGGCCCCCGGTCCTACGAGCAGTACTTC. The chain is built from TRBV5-1 and TRBJ2-7; 8 nucleotides agree with TRBD2. V lost 2 bases to trimming and J lost 1 base; unmatched junction nucleotides: 11. Germline V gene lookup returns CDR1 SGHRS and CDR2 YFSETQ. This CDR3 is 17 amino acids long. Full variable domain (missing parts from reference TRBV5-1 and TRBJ2-7): KAGVTQTPRYLIKTRGQQVTLSCSPISGHRSVSWYQQTPGQGLQFLFEYFSETQRNKGNFPGRFSGRQFSNSRSEMNVSTLELGDSALYLCASSFGAGGPRSYEQYFGPGTRLTVT.

V and J are TRBV18 and TRBJ1-2; the match to TRBD1 covers 7 bases. The CDR3 covers 17 residues. Trimming removed 2 bases from V and 0 bases from J; junction bases left unmatched: 9. Germline-derived CDR1 and CDR2 are KGHSH and LQKENI. The CDR3 sequence is CASSPAPGGYPNYGYTF. The CDR3 DNA reads as TGTGCCAGCTCACCAGCCCCAGGGGGATACCCTAACTATGGCTACACCTTC.

The J gene is TRBJ1-1, the V gene TRBV30; TRBD1 aligns across 8 bases. Germline V lookup: CDR1 GTSNPN, CDR2 SVGIG (reference sequence). Trimming at V came to 2 bases and at J to 4 bases, leaving 3 bases not matched to a gene. This CDR3 has 13 residues. This CDR3 reads CAWSIQGGTEAFF. CDR3 coding DNA: TGTGCCTGGAGTATACAGGGGGGCACTGAAGCTTTCTTT.